This T cell receptor beta chain was identified during a study of blood T cell repertoires in COVID-19. Study in general: From T cells, B-cell-depleted T cells, or PBMCs came the material, which was cDNA or gDNA.

The ends were cut back, 6 bases at V and 6 bases at J, with 14 bases in the middle. The V gene's germline CDR1 is SGHVS and CDR2 FNYEAQ. The CDR3 covers 13 residues. Enrolled through a virtual design, the participants were between 18 and 89 years of age and came from about two dozen US areas. Allocation to cohorts depended on clinical history reported by the participants. In the study's own analysis: Estimation of nucleated cell counts was performed using reference gene primer amplification. Measured with immunoSEQ multiplex PCR; TCRdb has only the in-frame clones, and not every one. Clonal size and the V and J genes are those of that table, whereas D and trimming came from the DNA. Among roughly 160,000 clones listed, 75% to 85% were seen once.

The sequence was obtained from a woman aged 55-75 years who had recovered from COVID-19. This chain links TRBV7-6 with TRBJ1-2; D might be TRBD1 (5 bases). Sequenced material: PBMCs or T cells enriched from blood (not recorded which). The chain's CDR3 is CASRLGPGDGYTF. The CDR3 DNA is TGTGCCAGCAGACTAGGGCCGGGGGATGGCTACACCTTC.